Sequencing of this T cell receptor beta chain was carried out in a study of CD4+ T cells in melanoma (dated 2022 in TCRdb). In the study overall: Neoantigen-specific CD4+ T cells in human melanoma were what the study investigated.

V and J lose 4 bases and 1 base, and a span of 20 bases separates them. Reading from cysteine to phenylalanine, the CDR3 counts 17 amino acids. Left in the record is the CDR3 DNA by itself, 51 bases read in frame from the first base. CDR1 and CDR2 are read off the germline V gene as SGHAT and FQNNGV. The paper as a whole reports these results and caveats: According to the report, neoantigen-specific CD4+ T cells in melanoma displayed diverse differentiation states. The report described a correlation between neoantigen-specific CD4+ T cells and the function of CD8+ T cells, macrophages and B cells.

The donors were people with melanoma. Worth noting for this clone: Its antigen is currently not known. Nothing much larger sits one base from this clone, and base qualities are not available.

Library preparation was by the immunoSEQ multiplex PCR assay. This immuneACCESS table, as held by TCRdb, lists in-frame sequences with V and J called but not all clones. Of the missing ones, under half trace to an unresolved V gene in checked studies; the others have no known cause. The sample records over 130,000 clones, around nine tenths of which are singletons. About 1.5% of the sample belongs to the ten largest clones. In this chain, TRBV11-2 is recombined with TRBJ2-7, with an unclear D gene assignment. The receptor was derived from a human donor with melanoma. The encoded CDR3 is CASSWPTLRLVSYEQYF. The base sequence is TGTGCCAGCAGCTGGCCGACGCTACGACTGGTGTCCTACGAGCAGTACTTC.